These T cell receptor beta chains were read from a single sample in a study of T cell repertoires in cytomegalovirus infection. TCRdb re-derived calls from the reads in MiXCR, one entry per CDR3 protein. The sample holds 480,000 or so distinct CDR3 sequences, about 10% seen once. Specimen: PBMCs. These receptors were taken from a human donor in good health (CMV status not recorded). Some clones in this sample may be carry-over from other donors' samples. Each CDR3 is given with its conserved first and last residue. The D gene is left open where the match is weak. The size of a clone is reported for some rows only, either as once, few or many, or as a class for expanded clones.

D gene: TRBD2
V gene: TRBV9
clone size: many
CDR3 length: 14
J gene: TRBJ2-2
CDR3 protein: CASPRLADTGELFF
CDR3 DNA: TGTGCCAGCCCCCGACTAGCGGACACCGGGGAGCTGTTTTTT

D gene: TRBD1
V gene: TRBV6-2/TRBV6-3
clone size: many
CDR3 length: 16
J gene: TRBJ1-1
CDR3 protein: CASSLGTGGLNTEAFF
CDR3 DNA: TGTGCCAGCAGCCTTGGGACAGGGGGCCTGAACACTGAAGCTTTCTTT

D gene: TRBD1
V gene: TRBV6-2/TRBV6-3
clone size: many
CDR3 length: 13
J gene: TRBJ1-1
CDR3 protein: CASSARQGLEAFF
CDR3 DNA: TGTGCCAGCAGCGCTCGACAGGGGCTTGAAGCTTTCTTT

D gene: TRBD2
V gene: TRBV7-3
clone size: many
CDR3 length: 14
J gene: TRBJ2-3
CDR3 protein: CASSSLAGSDTQYF
CDR3 DNA: TGTGCCAGCAGCTCCTTAGCGGGCTCAGATACGCAGTATTTT

D gene: TRBD1
V gene: TRBV20-1
clone size: few
CDR3 length: 16
J gene: TRBJ1-2
CDR3 protein: CSARVFQGDSPYGYTF
CDR3 DNA: TGCAGTGCTAGAGTTTTTCAGGGGGATTCCCCCTATGGCTACACCTTC

D gene: TRBD1
V gene: TRBV7-8
clone size: many
CDR3 length: 18
J gene: TRBJ2-1
CDR3 protein: CASSLSLSQGALYNEQFF
CDR3 DNA: TGTGCCAGCAGCTTATCACTATCACAGGGGGCGCTTTACAATGAGCAGTTCTTC

D gene: TRBD2
V gene: TRBV5-1
clone size: few
CDR3 length: 16
J gene: TRBJ2-1
CDR3 protein: CASRASGSVSYNEQFF
CDR3 DNA: TGCGCCAGCAGGGCTAGCGGGAGTGTGTCCTACAATGAGCAGTTCTTC

D gene: TRBD2
V gene: TRBV7-6
clone size: many
CDR3 length: 15
J gene: TRBJ2-1
CDR3 protein: CASSLLAGAIYEQFF
CDR3 DNA: TGTGCCAGCAGCTTACTAGCGGGAGCTATCTATGAGCAGTTCTTC

D gene: TRBD1
V gene: TRBV20-1
clone size: many
CDR3 length: 14
J gene: TRBJ2-7
CDR3 protein: CSARDQRQGGEQYF
CDR3 DNA: TGCAGTGCTAGAGATCAGCGACAGGGGGGCGAGCAGTACTTC

D gene: TRBD2
V gene: TRBV28
clone size: many
CDR3 length: 15
J gene: TRBJ2-7
CDR3 protein: CASSPLLGRGYEQYF
CDR3 DNA: TGTGCCAGCAGTCCCCTCTTGGGGAGGGGATACGAGCAGTACTTC

D gene: TRBD2
V gene: TRBV28
clone size: many
CDR3 length: 13
J gene: TRBJ2-7
CDR3 protein: CASTLAGLYEQYF
CDR3 DNA: TGTGCCAGCACGCTAGCGGGACTCTACGAGCAGTACTTC

D gene: TRBD1
V gene: TRBV9
clone size: few
CDR3 length: 15
J gene: TRBJ1-1
CDR3 protein: CASSARQGPSTEAFF
CDR3 DNA: TGTGCCAGCAGCGCCAGACAGGGTCCCAGCACTGAAGCTTTCTTT

D gene: .
V gene: TRBV7-6
clone size: many
CDR3 length: 13
J gene: TRBJ1-2
CDR3 protein: CASSPPSRVGYTF
CDR3 DNA: TGTGCCAGCAGCCCTCCATCTCGAGTGGGCTACACCTTC

D gene: TRBD1
V gene: TRBV6-5
clone size: many
CDR3 length: 14
J gene: TRBJ2-7
CDR3 protein: CASRRTGRKYEQYF
CDR3 DNA: TGTGCCAGCAGGCGGACAGGGAGGAAGTACGAGCAGTACTTC

D gene: .
V gene: TRBV12-3/TRBV12-4
clone size: many
CDR3 length: 14
J gene: TRBJ1-1
CDR3 protein: CASRPNRERTEAFF
CDR3 DNA: TGTGCCAGCAGACCAAACAGGGAGCGCACTGAAGCTTTCTTT

D gene: .
V gene: TRBV6-5
clone size: few
CDR3 length: 12
J gene: TRBJ1-1
CDR3 protein: CASGTRNTEAFF
CDR3 DNA: TGTGCCAGCGGCACCAGGAACACTGAAGCTTTCTTT

D gene: .
V gene: TRBV10-3
clone size: many
CDR3 length: 13
J gene: TRBJ2-7
CDR3 protein: CALSPDIYYEQYF
CDR3 DNA: TGTGCCCTCTCCCCGGACATTTATTACGAGCAGTACTTC

D gene: .
V gene: TRBV18
clone size: many
CDR3 length: 19
J gene: TRBJ2-1
CDR3 protein: CASSPPRGASGYDYNEQFF
CDR3 DNA: TGTGCCAGCTCACCACCAAGGGGGGCTAGCGGCTATGACTACAATGAGCAGTTCTTC

D gene: .
V gene: TRBV7-2
clone size: .
CDR3 length: 13
J gene: TRBJ2-7
CDR3 protein: CASSDQIVYEQYF
CDR3 DNA: TGTGCCAGCAGCGACCAGATAGTCTACGAGCAGTACTTC

D gene: .
V gene: TRBV5-6
clone size: few
CDR3 length: 13
J gene: TRBJ1-1
CDR3 protein: CASSPTLAPEAFF
CDR3 DNA: TGTGCCAGCAGCCCGACCTTGGCGCCTGAAGCTTTCTTT

D gene: .
V gene: TRBV18
clone size: many
CDR3 length: 13
J gene: TRBJ1-2
CDR3 protein: CASSPDRNYGYTF
CDR3 DNA: TGTGCCAGCAGCCCTGACAGGAACTATGGCTACACCTTC

D gene: .
V gene: TRBV5-1
clone size: .
CDR3 length: 15
J gene: TRBJ1-1
CDR3 protein: CASTLRGGGIPEAFF
CDR3 DNA: TGCGCCAGCACCCTGCGGGGAGGGGGGATTCCTGAAGCTTTCTTT

D gene: .
V gene: TRBV10-3
clone size: .
CDR3 length: 15
J gene: TRBJ2-1
CDR3 protein: CAISEFTSSYNEQFF
CDR3 DNA: TGTGCCATCAGTGAGTTTACTAGCTCCTACAATGAGCAGTTCTTC

D gene: .
V gene: TRBV5-1
clone size: .
CDR3 length: 13
J gene: TRBJ1-1
CDR3 protein: CASSEALNIEAFF
CDR3 DNA: TGCGCCAGCAGCGAAGCGTTGAACATTGAAGCTTTCTTT

D gene: TRBD2
V gene: TRBV19
clone size: many
CDR3 length: 15
J gene: TRBJ2-7
CDR3 protein: CASSISLAEIYEQYF
CDR3 DNA: TGTGCCAGTAGTATCAGTCTAGCGGAAATATACGAGCAGTACTTC

D gene: .
V gene: TRBV12-3/TRBV12-4
clone size: many
CDR3 length: 18
J gene: TRBJ2-6
CDR3 protein: CASSLGTGWVSGANVLTF
CDR3 DNA: TGTGCCAGCAGTTTAGGGACTGGATGGGTGAGTGGGGCCAACGTCCTGACTTTC

D gene: TRBD2
V gene: TRBV10-3
clone size: few
CDR3 length: 14
J gene: TRBJ2-2
CDR3 protein: CAISEASGARELFF
CDR3 DNA: TGTGCCATCAGTGAGGCTAGCGGAGCCCGGGAGCTGTTTTTT

D gene: .
V gene: TRBV7-2
clone size: many
CDR3 length: 13
J gene: TRBJ2-3
CDR3 protein: CASSARRADTQYF
CDR3 DNA: TGTGCCAGCAGCGCTCGCCGGGCAGATACGCAGTATTTT

D gene: .
V gene: TRBV18
clone size: many
CDR3 length: 16
J gene: TRBJ1-5
CDR3 protein: CASRRTGDDSNQPQHF
CDR3 DNA: TGTGCCAGCCGCCGAACAGGCGATGATAGCAATCAGCCCCAGCATTTT

D gene: .
V gene: TRBV7-9
clone size: many
CDR3 length: 13
J gene: TRBJ1-5
CDR3 protein: CASSSTGNRPQHF
CDR3 DNA: TGTGCCAGCAGCTCCACAGGAAATCGGCCCCAGCATTTT

D gene: .
V gene: TRBV19
clone size: few
CDR3 length: 16
J gene: TRBJ1-1
CDR3 protein: CASTDRVRGFETEAFF
CDR3 DNA: TGTGCCAGTACCGATCGGGTTAGGGGCTTCGAGACTGAAGCTTTCTTT

D gene: TRBD2
V gene: TRBV4-2
clone size: many
CDR3 length: 20
J gene: TRBJ2-7
CDR3 protein: CASSQDLLPGLADSSYEQYF
CDR3 DNA: TGTGCCAGCAGCCAAGATCTCCTACCGGGACTAGCGGACTCCTCCTACGAGCAGTACTTC